What follows describes a single T cell receptor (beta chain). What it binds is not known. This entry belongs to a study of Ad26.COV2.S vaccination and SARS-CoV-2 variants. Study background: Trial arm assignment for the donor was COV1001 Ad26.COV2.S.

Repertoires were generated with immunoSEQ multiplex PCR, while TCRdb's copy carries only in-frame clones and drops some. The data hold roughly 420,000 clones, with approximately 89% observed a single time. The study, taken as a whole, reports: Non-spike TCR breadth did not differ much between vaccine and placebo recipients. Responses of T cells in total may have been underestimated by the TCR breadth and depth analyses.

Treatment defined: some 20 received Ad26.COV2.S at low or high dose, single or two shots; about five received placebo; per-sample allocation not given. The samples were gathered on day 63 after the first injection of vaccine or placebo. An adult aged 18-55 years in Boston served as the donor. Source: peripheral blood, taken in a trial of Ad26.COV2.S vaccine versus placebo. This clonotype originated in a person between 18 and 65 years old who received the Ad26.COV2.S COVID-19 vaccine or a placebo.

The CDR3 nucleotides read TGTGCCAGCAGCCAAGCGGCGACAGGGAATCAGCCCCAGCATTTT. Encoded protein: CASSQAATGNQPQHF. The chain recombines TRBV3-1 (or the pseudogene TRBV3-2) with TRBJ1-5, with 7 bases fitting TRBD1. CDR1 and CDR2 from the germline V gene are LGHDT and YNNKEL (reference sequence). V dropped 1 base and J dropped 4; count of bases not matched to a gene: 4. This CDR3 is 15 amino acids long.